This T cell receptor beta chain appears in the sequencing data of a study of blood T cell repertoires in COVID-19. Data came from immunoSEQ multiplex PCR; TCRdb stores just in-frame clones and leaves some out. The table shows about 210,000 clones, with 92% occurring only once. Germline V lookup: CDR1 KGHDR, CDR2 SFDVKD. The V end was cut by 1 base, the J end by 1 base, with 6 bases between. This CDR3 contains 15 residues. The chain recombines TRBV24-1 with TRBJ2-2, with D uncertain. This TCR came from a man between 25 and 39 years old with acute or convalescent COVID-19. The source material was peripheral blood. CDR3 DNA: TGTGCCACCAGTGATTTATACAGGAACACCGGGGAGCTGTTTTTT. Encoded protein: CATSDLYRNTGELFF.